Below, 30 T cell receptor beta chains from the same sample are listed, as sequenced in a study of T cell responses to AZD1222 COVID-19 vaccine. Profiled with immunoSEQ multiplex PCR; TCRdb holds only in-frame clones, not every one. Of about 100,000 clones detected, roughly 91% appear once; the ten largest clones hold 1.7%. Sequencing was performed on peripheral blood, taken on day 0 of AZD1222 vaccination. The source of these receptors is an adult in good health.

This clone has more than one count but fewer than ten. Here the CDR3 DNA reads TGTGCCAGCAGTGAAGAAGGGGGCACGGGCAATCAGCCCCAGCATTTT. It translates to CASSEEGGTGNQPQHF. The chain employs TRBV6-1 and TRBJ1-5, with 7 bases matching TRBD1. The J segment lost 2 bases and the V segment lost 1 base, leaving 5 bases of the junction unmatched. The CDR3 spans 16 residues. Germline CDR1 is MNHNS and CDR2 is SASEGT.

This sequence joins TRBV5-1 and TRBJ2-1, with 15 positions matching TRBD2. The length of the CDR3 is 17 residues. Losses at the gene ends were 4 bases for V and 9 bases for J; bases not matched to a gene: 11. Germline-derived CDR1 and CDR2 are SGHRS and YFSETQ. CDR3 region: CASSLPGLAGGEGEQFF. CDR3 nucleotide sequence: TGCGCCAGCAGCCTCCCCGGACTAGCGGGAGGGGAGGGTGAGCAGTTCTTC.

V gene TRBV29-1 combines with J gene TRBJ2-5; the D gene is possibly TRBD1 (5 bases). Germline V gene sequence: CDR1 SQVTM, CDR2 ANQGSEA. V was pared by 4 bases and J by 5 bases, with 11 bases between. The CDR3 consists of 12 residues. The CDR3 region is CSVAGQFETQYF. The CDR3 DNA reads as TGCAGCGTTGCTGGACAATTCGAGACCCAGTACTTC.

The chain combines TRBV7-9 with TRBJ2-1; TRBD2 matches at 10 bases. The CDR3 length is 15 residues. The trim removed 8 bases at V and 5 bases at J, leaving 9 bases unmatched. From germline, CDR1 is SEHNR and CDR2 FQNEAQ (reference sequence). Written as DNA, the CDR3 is TGTGCCAGCCTTTTTGGACTAGCGGACGACAATGAGCAGTTCTTC. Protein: CASLFGLADDNEQFF.

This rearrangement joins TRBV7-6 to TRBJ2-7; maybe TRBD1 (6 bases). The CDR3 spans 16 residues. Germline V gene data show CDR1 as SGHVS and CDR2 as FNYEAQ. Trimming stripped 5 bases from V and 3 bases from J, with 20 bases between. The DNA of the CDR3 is TGTGCCAGCAGCCAAGATTCCGACAGGCCCCACTACGAGCAGTACTTC. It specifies CASSQDSDRPHYEQYF.

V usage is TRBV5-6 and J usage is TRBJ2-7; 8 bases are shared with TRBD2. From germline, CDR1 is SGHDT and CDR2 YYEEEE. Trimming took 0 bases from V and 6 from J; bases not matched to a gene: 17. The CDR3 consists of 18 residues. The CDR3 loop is CASSLVVRRYSGIPEQYF. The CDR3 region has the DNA TGTGCCAGCAGCTTGGTGGTCCGGAGGTATAGCGGGATTCCCGAGCAGTACTTC.

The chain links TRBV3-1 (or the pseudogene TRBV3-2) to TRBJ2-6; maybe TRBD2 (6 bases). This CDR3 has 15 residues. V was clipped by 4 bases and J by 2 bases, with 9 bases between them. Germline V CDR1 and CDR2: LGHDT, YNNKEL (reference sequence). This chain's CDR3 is CASSLPGAGANVLTF. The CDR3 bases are TGTGCCAGCAGCCTCCCGGGGGCTGGGGCCAACGTCCTGACTTTC.

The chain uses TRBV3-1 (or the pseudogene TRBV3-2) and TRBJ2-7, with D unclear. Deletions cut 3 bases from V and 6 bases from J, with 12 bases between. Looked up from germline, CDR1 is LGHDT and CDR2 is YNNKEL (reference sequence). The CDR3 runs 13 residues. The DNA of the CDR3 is TGTGCCAGCAGCCAGGTGAAAACGGGCGAGCAGTACTTC. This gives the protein CASSQVKTGEQYF.

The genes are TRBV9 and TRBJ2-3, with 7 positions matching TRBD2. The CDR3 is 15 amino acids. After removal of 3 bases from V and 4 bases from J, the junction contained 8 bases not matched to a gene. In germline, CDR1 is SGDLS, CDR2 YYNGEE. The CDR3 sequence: CASSASGGSPDTQYF. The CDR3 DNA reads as TGTGCCAGCAGCGCCTCGGGCGGGAGCCCAGATACGCAGTATTTT. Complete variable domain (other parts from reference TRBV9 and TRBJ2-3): DSGVTQTPKHLITATGQRVTLRCSPRSGDLSVYWYQQSLDQGLQFLIQYYNGEERAKGNILERFSAQQFPDLHSELNLSSLELGDSALYFCASSASGGSPDTQYFGPGTRLTVL.

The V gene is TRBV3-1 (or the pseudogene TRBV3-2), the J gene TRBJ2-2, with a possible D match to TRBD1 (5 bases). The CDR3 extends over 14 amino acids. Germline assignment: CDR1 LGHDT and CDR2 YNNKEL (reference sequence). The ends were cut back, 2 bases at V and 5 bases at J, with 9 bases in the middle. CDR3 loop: CASSQFRTTGELFF. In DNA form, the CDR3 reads TGTGCCAGCAGCCAATTTAGGACAACCGGGGAGCTGTTTTTT.

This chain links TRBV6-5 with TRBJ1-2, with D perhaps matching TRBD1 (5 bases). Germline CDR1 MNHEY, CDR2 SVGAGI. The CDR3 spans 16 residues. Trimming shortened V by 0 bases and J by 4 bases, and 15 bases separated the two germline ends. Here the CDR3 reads CASSYSIGYRTYGYTF. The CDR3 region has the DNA TGTGCCAGCAGTTACTCGATTGGGTACAGGACCTATGGCTACACCTTC.

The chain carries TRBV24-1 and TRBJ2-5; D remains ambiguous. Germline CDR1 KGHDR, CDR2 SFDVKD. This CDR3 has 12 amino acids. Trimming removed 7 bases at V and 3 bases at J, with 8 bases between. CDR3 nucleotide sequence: TGTGCCACCAGAGGAAATGAAGAGACCCAGTACTTC. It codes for CATRGNEETQYF.

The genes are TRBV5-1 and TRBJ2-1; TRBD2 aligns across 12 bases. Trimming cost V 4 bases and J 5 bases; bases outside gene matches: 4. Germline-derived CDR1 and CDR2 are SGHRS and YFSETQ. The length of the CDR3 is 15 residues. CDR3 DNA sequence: TGCGCCAGCAGCCGGAGACTAGCGGGAGACAATGAGCAGTTCTTC. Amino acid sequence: CASSRRLAGDNEQFF.

The CDR3 DNA follows: TGTGCCAGCAGTGCGGAACTTGGGACAGCGAGCATAAGTAACTATGGCTACACCTTC. This sequence encodes CASSAELGTASISNYGYTF. The J gene is TRBJ1-2, the V gene TRBV6-1; TRBD1 aligns across 7 bases. V lost 4 bases, J lost 1 base, and 18 bases stayed unmatched. The CDR3 runs 19 residues. Germline assignment: CDR1 MNHNS and CDR2 SASEGT.

The chain's CDR3 is CASSRTSGEQYF. CDR3 DNA sequence: TGTGCCAGCAGCCGTACTAGCGGCGAGCAGTACTTC. The rearrangement joins TRBV27 to TRBJ2-7; TRBD2 matches at 8 bases. J lost 6 bases, V lost 6 bases, and 4 bases had no gene match. CDR3 length: 12 residues. CDR1 is MNHEY and CDR2 is SMNVEV in the germline V gene (reference sequence).

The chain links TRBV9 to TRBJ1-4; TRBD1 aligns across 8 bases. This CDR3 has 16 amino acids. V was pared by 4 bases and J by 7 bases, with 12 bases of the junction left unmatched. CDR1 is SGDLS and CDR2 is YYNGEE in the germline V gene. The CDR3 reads CASSTSAGRGPEKLFF. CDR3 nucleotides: TGTGCCAGCAGCACCTCGGCCGGCAGGGGGCCTGAAAAACTGTTTTTT.

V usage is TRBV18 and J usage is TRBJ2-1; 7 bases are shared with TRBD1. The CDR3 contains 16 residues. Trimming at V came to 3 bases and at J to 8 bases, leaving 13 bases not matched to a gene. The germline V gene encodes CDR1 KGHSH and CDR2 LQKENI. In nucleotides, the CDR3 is TGTGCCAGCTCACCGAAAATGAAGACAGGGACGGATGAGCAGTTCTTC. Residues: CASSPKMKTGTDEQFF.

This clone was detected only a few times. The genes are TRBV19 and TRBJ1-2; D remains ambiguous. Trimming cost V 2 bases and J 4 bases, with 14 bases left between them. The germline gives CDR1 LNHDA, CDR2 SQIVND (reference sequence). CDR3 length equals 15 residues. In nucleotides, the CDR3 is TGTGCCAGTAGTATAACATCCTTGGGTGTCTATGGCTACACCTTC. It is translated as CASSITSLGVYGYTF.

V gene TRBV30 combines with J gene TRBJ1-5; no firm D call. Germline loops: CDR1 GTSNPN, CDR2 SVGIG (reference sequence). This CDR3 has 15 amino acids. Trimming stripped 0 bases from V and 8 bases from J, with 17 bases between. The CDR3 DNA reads TGTGCCTGGAGTGTAATTTTAGGGCATGGGGAGCCCCAGCATTTT. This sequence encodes CAWSVILGHGEPQHF.

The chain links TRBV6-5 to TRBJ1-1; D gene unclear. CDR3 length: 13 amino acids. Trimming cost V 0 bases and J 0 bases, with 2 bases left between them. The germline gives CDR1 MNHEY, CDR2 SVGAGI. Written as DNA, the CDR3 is TGTGCCAGCAGTTACTCAATGAACACTGAAGCTTTCTTT. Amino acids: CASSYSMNTEAFF.

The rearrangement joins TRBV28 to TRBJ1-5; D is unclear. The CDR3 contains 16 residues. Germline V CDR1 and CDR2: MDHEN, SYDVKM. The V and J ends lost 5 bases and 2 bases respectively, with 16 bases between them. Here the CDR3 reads CASSTIDRVRNQPQHF. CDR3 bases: TGTGCCAGCAGTACCATCGATCGGGTGCGCAATCAGCCCCAGCATTTT.

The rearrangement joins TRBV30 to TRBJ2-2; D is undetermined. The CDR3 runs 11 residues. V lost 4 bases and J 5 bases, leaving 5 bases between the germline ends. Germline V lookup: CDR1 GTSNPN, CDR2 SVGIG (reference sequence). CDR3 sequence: CAWKETGELFF. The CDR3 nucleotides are TGTGCCTGGAAAGAGACCGGGGAGCTGTTTTTT.

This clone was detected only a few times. CDR3 region: CSAKTSGANNEQFF. As DNA, the CDR3 is TGCAGCGCCAAGACTAGCGGGGCAAACAATGAGCAGTTCTTC. V and J are TRBV29-1 and TRBJ2-1; 11 nucleotides agree with TRBD2. Unmatched junction bases numbered 7, after V lost 7 bases and J lost 5 bases. The CDR3 contains 14 residues. CDR1 and CDR2 from the germline V gene are SQVTM and ANQGSEA.

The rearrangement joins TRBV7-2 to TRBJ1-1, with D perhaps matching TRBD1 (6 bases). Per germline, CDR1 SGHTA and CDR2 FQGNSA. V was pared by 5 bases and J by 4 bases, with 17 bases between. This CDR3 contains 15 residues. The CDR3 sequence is CASSPNPQGLTEAFF. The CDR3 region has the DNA TGTGCCAGCAGCCCCAATCCTCAGGGGCTCACTGAAGCTTTCTTT.

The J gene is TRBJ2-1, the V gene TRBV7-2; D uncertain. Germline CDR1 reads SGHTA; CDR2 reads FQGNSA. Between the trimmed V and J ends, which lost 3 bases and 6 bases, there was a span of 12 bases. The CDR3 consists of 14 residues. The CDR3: CASSFGGSSNEQFF. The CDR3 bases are TGTGCCAGCAGCTTCGGTGGCAGCTCCAATGAGCAGTTCTTC.

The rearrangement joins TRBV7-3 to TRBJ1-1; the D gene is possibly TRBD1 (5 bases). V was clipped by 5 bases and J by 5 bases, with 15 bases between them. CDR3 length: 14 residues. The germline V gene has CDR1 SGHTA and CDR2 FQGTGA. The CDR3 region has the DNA TGTGCCAGCAGCCGCCTTGCAGGGAGAACTGAAGCTTTCTTT. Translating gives CASSRLAGRTEAFF.

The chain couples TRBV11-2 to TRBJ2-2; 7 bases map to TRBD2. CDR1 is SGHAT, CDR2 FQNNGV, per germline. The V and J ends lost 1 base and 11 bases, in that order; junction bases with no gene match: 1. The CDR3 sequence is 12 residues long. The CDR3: CASSLGAGELFF. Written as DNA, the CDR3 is TGTGCCAGCAGCTTAGGAGCGGGAGAGCTGTTTTTT.

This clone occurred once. The CDR3 DNA reads TGTGCCAGCAGTGGGGTGGAGGGATGGTTTTCACCCCTCCACTTT. This gives the protein CASSGVEGWFSPLHF. The chain is built from TRBV25-1 and TRBJ1-6; D is unclear. CDR1 MGHDK and CDR2 SYGVNS come from the germline V gene. This CDR3 is 15 amino acids long. Trimming pared 4 bases from V and 9 bases from J, leaving 16 bases between.

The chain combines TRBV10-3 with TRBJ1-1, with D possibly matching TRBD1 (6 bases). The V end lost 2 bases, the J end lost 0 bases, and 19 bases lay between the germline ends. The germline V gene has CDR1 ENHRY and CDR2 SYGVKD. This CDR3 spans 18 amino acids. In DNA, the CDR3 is TGTGCCATCAGTGAGCACTCAGGGGTAACAGGGCTGAACACTGAAGCTTTCTTT. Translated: CAISEHSGVTGLNTEAFF.

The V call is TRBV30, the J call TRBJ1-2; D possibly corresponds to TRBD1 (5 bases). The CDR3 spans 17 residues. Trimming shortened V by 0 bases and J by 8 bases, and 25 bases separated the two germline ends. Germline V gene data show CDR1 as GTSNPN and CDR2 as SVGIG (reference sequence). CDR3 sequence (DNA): TGTGCCTGGAGTGTACATTTTGGAATAGGGACTGATACCGGCTACACCTTC. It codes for CAWSVHFGIGTDTGYTF.